The 11 T cell receptor beta chains listed next were all sequenced from one sample in a study of cytomegalovirus exposure and HLA in healthy donors. PCR involved 60 Vbeta and 13 Jbeta primers. Assay: immunoSEQ multiplex PCR; the TCRdb copy retains only in-frame clones and omits some. The sample has a few hundred thousand clones, about 93% seen once; the top ten hold about 1.7%. Sequenced sample: PBMCs. The receptors shown here come from a girl between 2 and 10 years old in good health and CMV-seronegative.

The CDR3 is CASSVEAGAYNSPLHF. CDR3 sequence (DNA): TGTGCCAGCAGCGTAGAGGCAGGGGCCTATAATTCACCCCTCCACTTT. The chain joins TRBV9 to TRBJ1-6; the D gene is possibly TRBD1 (6 bases). Deletions cut 0 bases from V and 2 bases from J, with 9 bases between. The length of the CDR3 is 16 residues. Germline V lookup: CDR1 SGDLS, CDR2 YYNGEE.

J is TRBJ1-1 and V is TRBV7-6, with D possibly being TRBD1 (5 bases). The CDR3 extends over 15 amino acids. V was shortened by 4 bases and J by 2 bases, with 14 bases between the two germline ends. In germline, CDR1 is SGHVS, CDR2 FNYEAQ. The DNA for the CDR3 is TGTGCCAGCAGCTGGGGGGAGGTGGGTAACACTGAAGCTTTCTTT. It encodes CASSWGEVGNTEAFF.

In this sample, this clone turned up a few times. The chain combines TRBV6-1 with TRBJ1-6, with D maybe TRBD1 (6 bases). The length of the CDR3 is 15 residues. Germline V gene lookup returns CDR1 MNHNS and CDR2 SASEGT. Trimming pared 6 bases from V and 11 bases from J, leaving 20 bases between. The CDR3 sequence is CASRPMGGGEAPLHF. Written as DNA, the CDR3 is TGTGCCAGCAGACCGATGGGAGGGGGAGAGGCACCCCTCCACTTT.

Only one count was recorded for this clone. The chain employs TRBV30 and TRBJ2-1; weak D call: TRBD1 (6 bases). The CDR3 covers 14 residues. V lost 3 bases, J lost 6 bases, and 15 bases lay in between. Germline V gene data show CDR1 as GTSNPN and CDR2 as SVGIG (reference sequence). CDR3 protein: CAWSHPGRGNEQFF. The CDR3 region has the DNA TGTGCCTGGAGCCATCCAGGCAGGGGCAATGAGCAGTTCTTC.

CDR3 protein: CASSGNSGRITGANVLTF. DNA for the CDR3: TGTGCCAGCAGTGGAAATAGCGGGAGGATCACTGGGGCCAACGTCCTGACTTTC. This chain links TRBV25-1 with TRBJ2-6, with 10 bases identical to TRBD2. The CDR3 sequence is 18 residues long. Germline CDR1 is MGHDK and CDR2 is SYGVNS. Trimming removed 4 bases from V and 2 bases from J; junction bases left unmatched: 8.

The chain has TRBV11-3 and TRBJ2-3, with a weak D call TRBD1 (6 bases). This CDR3 region has 14 residues. Germline V gene sequence: CDR1 SGHNT, CDR2 YENEEA. V lost 2 bases to trimming and J lost 8 bases, with 14 bases between them. As DNA, the CDR3 is TGTGCCAGCAGCTTACCCCAAGGGGGTGCTACGCAGTATTTT. Translated, it gives CASSLPQGGATQYF.

J is TRBJ2-2 and V is TRBV25-1, with 9 bases that match TRBD1. The germline gives CDR1 MGHDK, CDR2 SYGVNS. The CDR3 sequence is 14 residues long. V lost 4 bases to trimming and J lost 8 bases; unmatched junction nucleotides: 5. The CDR3 is CASSATGGTGELFF. The CDR3 bases are TGTGCCAGCAGTGCGACAGGGGGTACGGGGGAGCTGTTTTTT. Variable domain in full (rest from reference TRBV25-1 and TRBJ2-2): EADIYQTPRYLVIGTGKKITLECSQTMGHDKMYWYQQDPGMELHLIHYSYGVNSTEKGDLSSESTVSRIRTEHFPLTLESARPSHTSQYLCASSATGGTGELFFGEGSRLTVL.

The J gene is TRBJ1-1, the V gene TRBV7-9, with 8 nucleotides matching TRBD1. Germline V gene sequence: CDR1 SEHNR, CDR2 FQNEAQ (reference sequence). V trimming: 2 bases; J trimming: 6 bases; junction bases outside the gene matches: 5. The CDR3 has 14 amino acids. CDR3 loop: CASSLRQGWAEAFF. The DNA for the CDR3 is TGTGCCAGCAGCTTACGACAGGGGTGGGCTGAAGCTTTCTTT.

This sequence joins TRBV12-5 and TRBJ2-3, with TRBD2 matching 12 bases. CDR3 length: 15 amino acids. CDR1 is LGHNT and CDR2 is FRNRAP in the germline V gene. After removal of 1 base from V and 4 bases from J, the junction contained 0 bases not matched to a gene. Here the CDR3 DNA reads TGTGCTAGTGGTTTGGGACTAGCGGGAGCAGATACGCAGTATTTT. This codes for CASGLGLAGADTQYF.

The genes are TRBV28 and TRBJ1-6; a weak D match, TRBD1 (6 bases). Germline CDR1 reads MDHEN; CDR2 reads SYDVKM. V was clipped by 2 bases and J by 8 bases, with 10 bases between them. There are 14 residues in the CDR3. The chain's CDR3 is CASSLHRVYSPLHF. As DNA, the CDR3 is TGTGCCAGCAGTTTACACAGGGTCTATTCACCCCTCCACTTT.

The rearrangement links TRBV6-1 to TRBJ2-2; the match to TRBD2 covers 10 bases. The length of the CDR3 is 15 residues. Unmatched junction bases numbered 5, after V lost 5 bases and J lost 5 bases. Germline V gene lookup returns CDR1 MNHNS and CDR2 SASEGT. The CDR3 loop reads CASSTWTSGTGELFF. In DNA form, the CDR3 reads TGTGCCAGCAGTACCTGGACTAGCGGTACCGGGGAGCTGTTTTTT.